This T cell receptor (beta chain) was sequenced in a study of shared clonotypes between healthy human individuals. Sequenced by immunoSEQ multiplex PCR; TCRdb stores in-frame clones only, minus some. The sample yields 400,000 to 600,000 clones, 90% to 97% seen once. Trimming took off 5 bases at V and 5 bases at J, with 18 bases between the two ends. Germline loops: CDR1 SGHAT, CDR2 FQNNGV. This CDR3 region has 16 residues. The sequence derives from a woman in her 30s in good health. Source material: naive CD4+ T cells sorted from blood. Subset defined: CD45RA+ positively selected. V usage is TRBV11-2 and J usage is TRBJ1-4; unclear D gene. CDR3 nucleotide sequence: TGTGCCAGCAGCCAAAAAAGCACAAACCGGAATGAAAAACTGTTTTTT. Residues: CASSQKSTNRNEKLFF.